Listed below are T cell receptor beta chains from one sample, sequenced in a study of blood T cell repertoires in COVID-19. Assay: immunoSEQ multiplex PCR; the TCRdb copy retains only in-frame clones and omits some. The profile shows around 420,000 clones, roughly 90% of them singletons. The sequenced sample consisted of PBMCs or T cells enriched from blood (not recorded which). Receptors originate from a woman in her forties with acute COVID-19. Each CDR3 is given with its conserved first and last residue. D genes are given only for firm matches. A clone size is listed for some rows: how often the clone was seen (once, few, many), or a class if it is expanded.

TRBD1,TRBJ2-1,.,TRBV6-2/TRBV6-3,TGTGCCAGCAGTTACCCTGGGACAGGGGTGTTCTTC,CASSYPGTGVFF
.,TRBJ1-1,.,TRBV5-1,TGCGCCAGCAGCTTGGCCAAGGCTGGGGGCTTGACTGAAGCTTTCTTT,CASSLAKAGGLTEAFF
.,TRBJ1-2,.,TRBV6-6,TGTGCCAGCAGTCGGCAGGGCGACTATGGCTACACCTTC,CASSRQGDYGYTF
TRBD1,TRBJ1-2,.,TRBV6-5,TGTGCCAGCAGTTACTCGACGGACAGGGGCTATGGCTACACCTTC,CASSYSTDRGYGYTF
TRBD2,TRBJ2-3,.,TRBV19,TGTGCCAGTTCCCGGGCGGGGGGGCCTCAAGATACGCAGTATTTT,CASSRAGGPQDTQYF
TRBD1,TRBJ2-3,.,TRBV19,TGTGCCAGTAGTATAGATATGCAAGGGGGCCTCACAGATACGCAGTATTTT,CASSIDMQGGLTDTQYF
.,TRBJ2-2,once,TRBV6-5,TGTGCCAGCAGTTCCCGGTTTTTTACGGGTGGGGAGCTGTTTTTT,CASSSRFFTGGELFF
.,TRBJ1-1,.,TRBV29-1,TGCAGCGTTGAAGGCGGCGGGGGGACTGAAGCTTTCTTT,CSVEGGGGTEAFF
.,TRBJ1-6,few,TRBV10-3,TGTGCCATCAGTGAGGCTCCAGGGGCGATTCGGTCACCCCTCCACTTT,CAISEAPGAIRSPLHF
.,TRBJ1-5,.,TRBV5-5,TGTGCCAGCAGCTTGTTATCGTTCAGGCAGCAGCCCCAGCATTTT,CASSLLSFRQQPQHF
TRBD1,TRBJ1-2,.,TRBV19,TGTGCCAGTAGTCCCCTGGGGACAGCCCTAGGGGCGTATGGCTACACCTTC,CASSPLGTALGAYGYTF
TRBD2,TRBJ2-5,.,TRBV5-1,TGCGCCAGCAGCTCGGTAGCGGGGACCGAGACCCAGTACTTC,CASSSVAGTETQYF
TRBD1,TRBJ1-5,.,TRBV6-5,TGTGCCAGCAGAGGGACAGGGACGGGTAAGCCCCAGCATTTT,CASRGTGTGKPQHF
.,TRBJ1-1,.,TRBV7-9,TGTGCCAGCAGCCCTTCCCCGGGATTATCCACTGAAGCTTTCTTT,CASSPSPGLSTEAFF
TRBD1,TRBJ2-7,.,TRBV27,TGTGCCAGCAGTCCTCGGACAGGGTTAACCTACGAGCAGTACTTC,CASSPRTGLTYEQYF